A single sample gave rise to the 17 T cell receptor beta chains below, sequenced in a study of control samples from healthy donors and cancer patients. Only in-frame clones appear in the TCRdb table, and some are missing; sequencing was by immunoSEQ multiplex PCR. The profile covers about 60,000 clones, with more than 85% appearing a single time and 1.5% to 2% taken by the ten largest. The sample taken for sequencing was PBMCs. Receptors were obtained from a man aged 35-49 years with colorectal cancer.

The rearrangement links TRBV2 to TRBJ2-2, with a possible D match to TRBD1 (6 bases). This CDR3 comprises 15 residues. The germline V gene encodes CDR1 SNHLY and CDR2 FYNNEI. The V and J ends lost 6 bases and 4 bases respectively, with 15 bases between them. CDR3 sequence (DNA): TGTGCCAGCAGGGGATCCTGGACAGCCACCGGGGAGCTGTTTTTT. It translates to CASRGSWTATGELFF. The full variable domain, in which reference TRBV2 and TRBJ2-2 provide the parts outside the CDR3, is EPEVTQTPSHQVTQMGQEVILRCVPISNHLYFYWYRQILGQKVEFLVSFYNNEISEKSEIFDDQFSVERPDGSNFTLKIRSTKLEDSAMYFCASRGSWTATGELFFGEGSRLTVL.

The chain combines TRBV7-3 with TRBJ2-1; the match to TRBD2 covers 9 bases. This CDR3 contains 14 residues. Germline assignment: CDR1 SGHTA and CDR2 FQGTGA. Losses at the gene ends were 3 bases for V and 7 bases for J; bases not matched to a gene: 4. In nucleotides, the CDR3 is TGTGCCAGCAGCTTGGGACTAGCAAATAATGAGCAGTTCTTC. This gives the protein CASSLGLANNEQFF.

This chain joins TRBV11-3 and TRBJ2-7; TRBD1 matches 11 bases. The CDR3 has 14 residues. The germline gives CDR1 SGHNT, CDR2 YENEEA. The V gene end was trimmed by 5 bases and the J gene end by 7 bases; junction bases not matched to a gene: 7. DNA for the CDR3: TGTGCCAGCAGCCCCGGACAGGGGGCCGGGGAGCAGTACTTC. Protein product: CASSPGQGAGEQYF.

J is TRBJ1-1 and V is TRBV19; 9 bases align to TRBD1. CDR1 and CDR2 from the germline V gene are LNHDA and SQIVND (reference sequence). The CDR3 length is 15 residues. The trim removed 5 bases at V and 4 bases at J, leaving 8 bases unmatched. CDR3 DNA: TGTGCCAGTAGTTCCCAACCGACAGGGGGCACTGAAGCTTTCTTT. Protein sequence: CASSSQPTGGTEAFF.

This chain joins TRBV5-8 and TRBJ1-5; 9 bases line up with TRBD1. CDR3 length: 15 amino acids. Germline CDR1 reads SGHTS; CDR2 reads YDEGEE. V trimming: 4 bases; J trimming: 7 bases; junction bases outside the gene matches: 9. The CDR3 sequence: CASSRNRGLGQPQHF. CDR3 DNA sequence: TGTGCCAGCAGCAGAAACAGGGGGCTCGGGCAGCCCCAGCATTTT.

Comments on this clone: The same CDR3 can be traced to other DNA sequences in this sample. The chain has TRBV12-3 or TRBV12-4 and TRBJ2-7; D is undetermined. Trimming took off 3 bases at V and 4 bases at J, with 7 bases between the two ends. There are 12 residues in the CDR3. The CDR3 DNA is TGTGCCAGCAGTTTTAGTGTGTACGAGCAGTACTTC. This encodes CASSFSVYEQYF.

This chain links TRBV27 with TRBJ1-2; weak D call: TRBD1 (5 bases). This CDR3 is built from 11 residues. Between the trimmed V and J ends, which lost 6 bases and 8 bases, there was a span of 10 bases. Per germline, CDR1 MNHEY and CDR2 SMNVEV (reference sequence). CDR3 amino acids: CASSKGKGYTF. CDR3 coding DNA: TGTGCCAGCAGCAAGGGGAAAGGCTACACCTTC.

This chain connects TRBV11-3 to TRBJ2-1, with 9 bases fitting TRBD2. V trimming: 1 base; J trimming: 7 bases; junction bases outside the gene matches: 11. Germline values: CDR1 SGHNT, CDR2 YENEEA. The CDR3 spans 17 residues. CDR3 nucleotide sequence: TGTGCCAGCAGCTTAGTAGGCGGGGGGGCCCTTTCTAATGAGCAGTTCTTC. It yields the protein CASSLVGGGALSNEQFF.

The chain joins TRBV7-8 to TRBJ1-4, with 7 bases matching TRBD1. In germline, CDR1 is SGHVS, CDR2 FQNEAQ. This CDR3 is built from 15 residues. J lost 4 bases, V lost 0 bases, and 2 bases had no gene match. Here the CDR3 DNA reads TGTGCCAGCAGCTTAGCGGGACAGAGTAATGAAAAACTGTTTTTT. Its protein is CASSLAGQSNEKLFF.

The chain carries TRBV5-1 and TRBJ1-1; D is undetermined. V lost 1 base to trimming and J lost 6 bases, with 22 bases between them. Germline values: CDR1 SGHRS, CDR2 YFSETQ. The CDR3 runs to 17 residues. CDR3 coding DNA: TGCGCCAGCAGCTTGAGGGATTCGGGAGGACGGTTCTCTGAAGCTTTCTTT. Translating it yields CASSLRDSGGRFSEAFF.

Concerning this clone itself: An end of the junction does not agree with germline; a read error may underlie this. The V gene is TRBV18, the J gene TRBJ1-1; TRBD1 matches at 8 bases. The V gene's germline CDR1 is KGHSH and CDR2 LQKENI. CDR3 length: 15 residues. CDR3 nucleotides: TGTGCCAGCTCACCAGACAGGGGCTTGAATACTGAAGCTTTCTTT. It translates to CASSPDRGLNTEAFF.

The chain combines TRBV7-2 with TRBJ1-6, with no clear D. This CDR3 spans 15 amino acids. Trimming removed 7 bases from V and 9 bases from J, with 19 bases in between. The germline V gene has CDR1 SGHTA and CDR2 FQGNSA. The CDR3 DNA reads as TGTGCCAGCACCTTTATGGCGGACGGTGGTTCACCCCTCCACTTT. It specifies CASTFMADGGSPLHF.

This chain joins TRBV5-8 and TRBJ2-3; D remains ambiguous. Germline V gene data show CDR1 as SGHTS and CDR2 as YDEGEE. The CDR3 sequence is 15 residues long. V lost 4 bases, J lost 4 bases, and 16 bases lay in between. The CDR3 reads CASSRIKVGADTQYF. In nucleotides, the CDR3 is TGTGCCAGCAGCCGGATCAAAGTTGGGGCAGATACGCAGTATTTT.

The gene calls are TRBV5-6 and TRBJ1-3; D remains ambiguous. The V and J ends lost 0 bases and 5 bases respectively, with 3 bases between them. The V gene's germline CDR1 is SGHDT and CDR2 YYEEEE. The CDR3 contains 12 residues. Here the CDR3 reads CASSLERNTIYF. The CDR3 coding sequence is TGTGCCAGCAGCTTGGAAAGAAACACCATATATTTT.

The CDR3 nucleotides read TGCGCCAGCAGCTTGGAAGTCGGGACAGGGAACACTGAAGCTTTCTTT. Its protein product is CASSLEVGTGNTEAFF. The V and J genes are TRBV5-1 and TRBJ1-1; TRBD1 matches 8 bases. The CDR3 totals 16 residues. The V gene end was trimmed by 0 bases and the J gene end by 1 base; junction bases not matched to a gene: 5. CDR1 and CDR2 (germline): SGHRS, YFSETQ.

This clone came up once. V gene TRBV18 combines with J gene TRBJ2-7; tentative D call: TRBD1 (6 bases). Germline V gene data show CDR1 as KGHSH and CDR2 as LQKENI. This CDR3 has 14 amino acids. V lost 5 bases and J lost 5, with 16 bases in between. The CDR3 spells CASSSAQGRDEQYF. The CDR3 coding sequence is TGTGCCAGCTCATCGGCACAGGGACGAGACGAGCAGTACTTC.

This CDR3 is CASSDGLAGSTDTQYF. In DNA form, the CDR3 reads TGTGCCAGCTCGGACGGACTAGCGGGGAGCACAGATACGCAGTATTTT. V usage is TRBV6-4 and J usage is TRBJ2-3; 12 nucleotides align to TRBD2. The germline V gene has CDR1 MRHNA and CDR2 SNTAGT. J lost 0 bases, V lost 8 bases, and 6 bases had no gene match. This CDR3 contains 16 residues.